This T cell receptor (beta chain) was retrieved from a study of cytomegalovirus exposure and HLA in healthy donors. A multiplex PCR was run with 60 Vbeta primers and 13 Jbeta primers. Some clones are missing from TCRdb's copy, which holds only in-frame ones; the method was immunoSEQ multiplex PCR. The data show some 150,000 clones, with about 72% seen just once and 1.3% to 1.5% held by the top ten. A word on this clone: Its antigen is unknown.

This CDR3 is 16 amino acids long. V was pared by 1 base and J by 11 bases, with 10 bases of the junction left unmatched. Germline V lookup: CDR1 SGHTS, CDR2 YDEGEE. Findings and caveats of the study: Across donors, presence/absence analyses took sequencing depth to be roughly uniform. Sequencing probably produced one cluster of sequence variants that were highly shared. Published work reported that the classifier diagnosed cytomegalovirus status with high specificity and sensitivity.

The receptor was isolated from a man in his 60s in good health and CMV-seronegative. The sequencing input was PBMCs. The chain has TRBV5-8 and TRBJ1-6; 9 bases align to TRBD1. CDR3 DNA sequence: TGTGCCAGCAGCTTGAAAGGGACAGGGACTAAGCCACCCCTCCACTTT. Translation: CASSLKGTGTKPPLHF.